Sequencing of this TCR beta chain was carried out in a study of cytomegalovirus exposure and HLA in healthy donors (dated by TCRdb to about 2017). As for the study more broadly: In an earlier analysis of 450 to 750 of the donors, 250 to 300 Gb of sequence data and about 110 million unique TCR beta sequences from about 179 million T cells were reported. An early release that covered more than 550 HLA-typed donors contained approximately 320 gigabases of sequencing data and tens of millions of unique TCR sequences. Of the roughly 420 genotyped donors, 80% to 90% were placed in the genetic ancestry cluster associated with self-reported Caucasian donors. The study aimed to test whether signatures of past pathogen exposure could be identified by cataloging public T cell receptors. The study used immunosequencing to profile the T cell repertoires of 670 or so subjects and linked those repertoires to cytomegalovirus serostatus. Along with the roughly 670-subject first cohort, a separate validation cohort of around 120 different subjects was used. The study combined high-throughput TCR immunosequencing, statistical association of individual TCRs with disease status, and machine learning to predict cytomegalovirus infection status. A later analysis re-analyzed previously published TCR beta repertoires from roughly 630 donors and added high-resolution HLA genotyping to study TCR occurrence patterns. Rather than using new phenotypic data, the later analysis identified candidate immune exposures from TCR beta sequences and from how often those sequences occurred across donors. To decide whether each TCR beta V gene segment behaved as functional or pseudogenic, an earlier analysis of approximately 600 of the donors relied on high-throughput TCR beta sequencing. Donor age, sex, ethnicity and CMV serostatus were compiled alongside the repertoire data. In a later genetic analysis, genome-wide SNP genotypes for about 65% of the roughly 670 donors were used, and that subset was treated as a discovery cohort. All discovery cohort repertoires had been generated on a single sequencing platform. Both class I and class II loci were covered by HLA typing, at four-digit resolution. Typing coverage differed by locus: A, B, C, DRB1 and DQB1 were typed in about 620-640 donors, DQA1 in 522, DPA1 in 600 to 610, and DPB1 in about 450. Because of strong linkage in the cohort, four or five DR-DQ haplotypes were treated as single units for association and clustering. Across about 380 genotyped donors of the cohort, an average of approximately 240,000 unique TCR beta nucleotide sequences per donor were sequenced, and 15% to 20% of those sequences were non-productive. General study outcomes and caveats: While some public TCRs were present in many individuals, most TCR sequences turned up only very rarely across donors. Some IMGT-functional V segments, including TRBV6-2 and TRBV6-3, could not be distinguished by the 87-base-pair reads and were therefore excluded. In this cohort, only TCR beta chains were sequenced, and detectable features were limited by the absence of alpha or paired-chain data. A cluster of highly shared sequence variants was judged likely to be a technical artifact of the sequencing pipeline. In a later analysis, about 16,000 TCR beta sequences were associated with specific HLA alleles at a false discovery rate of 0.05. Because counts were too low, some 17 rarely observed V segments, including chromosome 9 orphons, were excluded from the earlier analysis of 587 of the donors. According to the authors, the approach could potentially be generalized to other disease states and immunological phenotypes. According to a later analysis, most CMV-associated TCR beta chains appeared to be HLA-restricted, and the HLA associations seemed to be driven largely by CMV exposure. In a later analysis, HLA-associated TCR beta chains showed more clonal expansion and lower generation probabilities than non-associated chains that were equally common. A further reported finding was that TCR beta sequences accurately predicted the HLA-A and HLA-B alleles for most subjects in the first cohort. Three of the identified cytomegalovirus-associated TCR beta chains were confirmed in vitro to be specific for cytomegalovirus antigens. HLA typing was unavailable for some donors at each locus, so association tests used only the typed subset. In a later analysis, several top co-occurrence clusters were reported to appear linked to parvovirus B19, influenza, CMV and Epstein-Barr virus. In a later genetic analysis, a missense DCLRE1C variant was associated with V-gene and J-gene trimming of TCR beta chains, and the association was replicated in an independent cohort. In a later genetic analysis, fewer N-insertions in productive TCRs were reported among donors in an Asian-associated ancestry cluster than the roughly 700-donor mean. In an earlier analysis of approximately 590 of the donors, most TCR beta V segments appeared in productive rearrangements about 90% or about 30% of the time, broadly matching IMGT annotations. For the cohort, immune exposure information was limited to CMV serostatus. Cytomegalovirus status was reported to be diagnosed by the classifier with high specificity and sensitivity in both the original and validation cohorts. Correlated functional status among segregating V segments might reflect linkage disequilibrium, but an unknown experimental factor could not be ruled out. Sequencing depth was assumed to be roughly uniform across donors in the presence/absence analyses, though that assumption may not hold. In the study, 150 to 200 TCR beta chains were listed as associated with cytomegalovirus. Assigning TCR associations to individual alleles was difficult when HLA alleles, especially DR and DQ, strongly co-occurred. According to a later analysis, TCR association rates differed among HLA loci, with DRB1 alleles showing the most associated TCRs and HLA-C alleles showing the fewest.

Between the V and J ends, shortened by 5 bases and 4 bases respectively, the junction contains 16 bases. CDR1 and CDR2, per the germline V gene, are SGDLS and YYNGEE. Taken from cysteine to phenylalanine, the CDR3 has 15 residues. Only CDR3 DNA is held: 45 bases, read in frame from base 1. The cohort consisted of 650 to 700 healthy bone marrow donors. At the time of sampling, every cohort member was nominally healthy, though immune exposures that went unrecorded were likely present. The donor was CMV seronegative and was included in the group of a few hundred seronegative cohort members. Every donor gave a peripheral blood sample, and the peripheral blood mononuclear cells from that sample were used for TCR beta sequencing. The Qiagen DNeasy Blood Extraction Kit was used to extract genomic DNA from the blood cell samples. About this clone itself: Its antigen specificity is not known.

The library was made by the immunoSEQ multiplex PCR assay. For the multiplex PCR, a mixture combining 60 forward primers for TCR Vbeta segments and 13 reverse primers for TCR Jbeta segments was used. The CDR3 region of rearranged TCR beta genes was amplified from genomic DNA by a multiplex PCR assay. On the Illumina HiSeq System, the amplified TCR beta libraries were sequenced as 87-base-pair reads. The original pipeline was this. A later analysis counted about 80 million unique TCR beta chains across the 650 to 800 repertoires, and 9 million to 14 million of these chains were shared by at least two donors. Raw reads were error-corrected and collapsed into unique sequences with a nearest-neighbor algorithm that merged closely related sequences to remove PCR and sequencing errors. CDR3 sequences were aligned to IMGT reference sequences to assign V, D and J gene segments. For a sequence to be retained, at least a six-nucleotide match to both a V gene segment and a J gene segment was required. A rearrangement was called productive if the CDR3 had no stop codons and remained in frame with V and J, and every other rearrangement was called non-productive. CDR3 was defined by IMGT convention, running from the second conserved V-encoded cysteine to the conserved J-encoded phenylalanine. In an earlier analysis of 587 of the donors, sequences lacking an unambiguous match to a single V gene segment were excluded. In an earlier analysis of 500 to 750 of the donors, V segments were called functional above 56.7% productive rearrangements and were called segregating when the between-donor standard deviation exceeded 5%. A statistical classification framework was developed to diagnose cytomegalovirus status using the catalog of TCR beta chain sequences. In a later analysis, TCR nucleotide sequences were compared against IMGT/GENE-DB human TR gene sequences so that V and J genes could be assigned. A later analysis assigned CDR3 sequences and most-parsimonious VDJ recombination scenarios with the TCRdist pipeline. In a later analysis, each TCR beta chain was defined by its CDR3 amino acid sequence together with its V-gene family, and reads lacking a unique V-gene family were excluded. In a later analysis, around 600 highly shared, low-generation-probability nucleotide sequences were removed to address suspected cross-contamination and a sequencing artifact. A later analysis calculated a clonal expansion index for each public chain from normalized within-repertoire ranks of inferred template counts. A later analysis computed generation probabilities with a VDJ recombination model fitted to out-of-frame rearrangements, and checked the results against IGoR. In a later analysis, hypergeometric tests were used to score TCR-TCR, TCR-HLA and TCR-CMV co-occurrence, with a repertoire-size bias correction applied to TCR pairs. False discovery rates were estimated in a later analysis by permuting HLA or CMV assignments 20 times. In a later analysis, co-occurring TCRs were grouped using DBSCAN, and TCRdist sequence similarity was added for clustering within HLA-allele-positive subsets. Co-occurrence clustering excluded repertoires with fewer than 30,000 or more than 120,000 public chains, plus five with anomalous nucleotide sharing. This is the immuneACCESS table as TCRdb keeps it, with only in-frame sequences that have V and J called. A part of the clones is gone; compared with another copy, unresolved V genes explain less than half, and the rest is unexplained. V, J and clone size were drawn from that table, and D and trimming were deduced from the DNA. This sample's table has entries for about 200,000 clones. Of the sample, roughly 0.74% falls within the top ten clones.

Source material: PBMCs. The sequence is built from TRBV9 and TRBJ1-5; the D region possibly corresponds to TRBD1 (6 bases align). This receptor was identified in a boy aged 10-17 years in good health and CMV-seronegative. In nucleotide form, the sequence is TGTGCCAGCAGAGAGAGGACAGCTAGTAATCAGCCCCAGCATTTT. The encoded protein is CASRERTASNQPQHF.